These T cell receptor beta chains were read from a single sample in a study of T cells in Graves' hyperthyroidism and ophthalmopathy. TCRdb reanalysed the multiplex PCR reads using MiXCR and keeps one entry per CDR3 protein. The table lists roughly 740,000 distinct CDR3 sequences, roughly 17% of them singletons, with under 10% in the top ten. What was sequenced was blood. The receptors stem from a man younger than 30 with Graves' hyperthyroidism. Each CDR3 is given with its conserved first and last residue. D genes are given only for firm matches. Only some rows state a clone size, as once, few, many or a class for expanded clones.

d_call	j_call	v_call	clone_size	cdr3_nt	cdr3_aa
-	TRBJ2-1	TRBV7-9	-	TGTGCCAGCAGCTTAAAGGGGACAAGCTACAATGAGCAGTTCTTC	CASSLKGTSYNEQFF
TRBD2	TRBJ2-2	TRBV7-9	-	TGTGCCAGCAGCCAGCGGGAGGTGAACACCGGGGAGCTGTTTTTT	CASSQREVNTGELFF
-	TRBJ2-4	TRBV3-1	many	TGTGCCAGCAGCCAAGGCACGGGGGCCAAAAACATTCAGTACTTC	CASSQGTGAKNIQYF
-	TRBJ2-5	TRBV7-9	few	TGTGCCAGCAGCACAACCTTGGGAAAAGAGACCCAGTACTTC	CASSTTLGKETQYF
-	TRBJ2-6	TRBV12-3/TRBV12-4	many	TGTGCCAGCAGCATCTCCGTTTCCGGGGCCAACGTCCTGACTTTC	CASSISVSGANVLTF
-	TRBJ1-5	TRBV28	many	TGTGCCAGCAGTCTGGGGGCGAGGAATCAGCCCCAGCATTTT	CASSLGARNQPQHF
-	TRBJ1-1	TRBV2	many	TGTGCCAGCAGTGGAACTGAAGCTTTCTTT	CASSGTEAFF
TRBD1	TRBJ2-4	TRBV2	many	TGTGCCAGCAGGGCGACAGGGGGGAGGCACATTCAGTACTTC	CASRATGGRHIQYF
TRBD1	TRBJ2-7	TRBV5-8	many	TGTGCCAGCAGCGGCCGGGACAGATTCTACGAGCAGTACTTC	CASSGRDRFYEQYF
-	TRBJ2-2	TRBV2	many	TGTGCCATCAAGAGGCAGGGCCGGAACACCGGGGAGCTGTTTTTT	CAIKRQGRNTGELFF
-	TRBJ1-2	TRBV5-1	-	TGCGCCAGCAGCTTGGAGCCTAACTATGGCTACACCTTC	CASSLEPNYGYTF
TRBD2	TRBJ2-7	TRBV3-1	many	TGTGCCAGCAGCCCTCCGGGACTAGACTACGAGCAGTACTTC	CASSPPGLDYEQYF
-	TRBJ2-5	TRBV18	few	TGTGCCAGCGCCGGACGGAGCCAAGAGACCCAGTACTTC	CASAGRSQETQYF
TRBD2	TRBJ2-1	TRBV20-1	-	TGCAGTGCTAGACTAGCGGGGGGCTCCTACAATGAGCAGTTCTTC	CSARLAGGSYNEQFF
-	TRBJ2-3	TRBV11-2	-	TGTGCCAGCAGCGCGGGGAACCTCCTCGGCACAGATACGCAGTATTTT	CASSAGNLLGTDTQYF
TRBD1	TRBJ2-1	TRBV12-3/TRBV12-4	-	TGTGCCACCTCGGGACAGGGGAACAATGAGCAGTTCTTC	CATSGQGNNEQFF
-	TRBJ2-7	TRBV6-1	few	TGTGCCAGCAGTGAAGCTTCAGGGGCCCAGTCTTACGAGCAGTACTTC	CASSEASGAQSYEQYF
TRBD1	TRBJ2-1	TRBV5-1	few	TGCGCCAGCAACATCGACCCGGGTCAGGGGGCGAATGAGCAGTTCTTC	CASNIDPGQGANEQFF
-	TRBJ2-5	TRBV7-9	many	TGTGCCAGCAGCCCCCCCCTCGATCTGAGCGCTGGCAAGACCCAGTACTTC	CASSPPLDLSAGKTQYF
TRBD1	TRBJ2-3	TRBV5-5	-	TGTGCCAGCACTTTACAGGGGGGCACAGGTACGCAGTATTTT	CASTLQGGTGTQYF
-	TRBJ2-3	TRBV11-3	-	TGTGCCAGCAGCCCGTGGACTTCAGGGGAGTTGGATACGCAGTATTTT	CASSPWTSGELDTQYF
TRBD1	TRBJ1-4	TRBV12-3/TRBV12-4	-	TGTGCCAGCACCAAGGGACAGGCTTATGAAAAACTGTTTTTT	CASTKGQAYEKLFF
TRBD1	TRBJ2-1	TRBV13	-	TGTGCCAGCAGCGTAGGACTGGGACAGGGAGGCGAGCAGTTCTTC	CASSVGLGQGGEQFF
TRBD2	TRBJ2-7	TRBV10-3	-	TGTGCCATCAGTGGGGCGGGAGCTACCTACGAGCAGTACTTC	CAISGAGATYEQYF
-	TRBJ2-2	TRBV29-1	few	TGCAGCGTTGGCAAGAACACCGGGGAGCTGTTTTTT	CSVGKNTGELFF
TRBD1	TRBJ1-5	TRBV2	many	TGTGCCAGCAGTCGAAGAACAGGGGGCGCAAGGCCCCAGCATTTT	CASSRRTGGARPQHF
-	TRBJ2-2	TRBV3-1	-	TGTGCCAGCAGCCCATCTGGAGCGACCGGGGAGCTGTTTTTT	CASSPSGATGELFF
-	TRBJ1-5	TRBV12-3/TRBV12-4	many	TGTGCCAGCAGTCCCTGGACAGCACGCAATCAGCCCCAGCATTTT	CASSPWTARNQPQHF
TRBD1	TRBJ1-2	TRBV6-1	-	TGTGCCAGCAGTGCCATGCCGGGACAGGGAGGCGGCTACACCTTC	CASSAMPGQGGGYTF
-	TRBJ1-1	TRBV4-2	many	TGTGCCAGCAGCCAAGACCCAGGGGTCACTGAAGCTTTCTTT	CASSQDPGVTEAFF
TRBD2	TRBJ2-5	TRBV29-1	-	TGCAGCGTTGGGGAGGGAGGACTGGAGGAGACCCAGTACTTC	CSVGEGGLEETQYF
TRBD1	TRBJ2-7	TRBV24-1	few	TGTGCCACCAGTGATTCGGGACAGGGATCCTACGAGCAGTACTTC	CATSDSGQGSYEQYF
-	TRBJ1-3	TRBV28	-	TGTGCCAGCAGTTCCACACCTCGCTCTGGAAACACCATATATTTT	CASSSTPRSGNTIYF
-	TRBJ1-1	TRBV9	few	TGTGCCAGCAGCGTAAACAGGGCGACTGAAGCTTTCTTT	CASSVNRATEAFF
TRBD2	TRBJ2-1	TRBV20-1	-	TGCAGTGCACTCGGGCGGGAGTCCTACAATGAGCAGTTCTTC	CSALGRESYNEQFF
-	TRBJ1-1	TRBV20-1	few	TGCAGTGCTAGCCCCGACAGGAACACTGAAGCTTTCTTT	CSASPDRNTEAFF
-	TRBJ1-1	TRBV5-4	few	TGTGCCAGCAGCAGGGCAAGTTACGGGACTGAAGCTTTCTTT	CASSRASYGTEAFF
-	TRBJ2-7	TRBV11-2	-	TGTGCCAGCAGCTTAGATGGGAGGAGTTTCTACGAGCAGTACTTC	CASSLDGRSFYEQYF
-	TRBJ1-5	TRBV6-1	many	TGTGCCAGCAGTCCCGGGACGGCGAGCAATCAGCCCCAGCATTTT	CASSPGTASNQPQHF
-	TRBJ2-7	TRBV20-1	many	TGCAGCGCCCCGATCGTGGGCTACTACGAGCAGTACTTC	CSAPIVGYYEQYF
TRBD2	TRBJ2-3	TRBV27	many	TGTGCCAGCAGCCCCACTAGCGGACTGGGGGATACGCAGTATTTT	CASSPTSGLGDTQYF
TRBD1	TRBJ2-5	TRBV29-1	few	TGCAGCGTCAGATGGGGACAGGCCAACCCAGGGACCCAGTACTTC	CSVRWGQANPGTQYF
TRBD2	TRBJ2-1	TRBV7-3	few	TGTGCCAGCAGCGCGTCCGGGACTAGCACTGAGCAGTTCTTC	CASSASGTSTEQFF
-	TRBJ2-7	TRBV3-1	many	TGTGCCAGCAGCCATAGGGGGGGGCAGCACGAGCAGTACTTC	CASSHRGGQHEQYF
-	TRBJ1-6	TRBV10-3	few	TGTGCCATCGGTCCTCAGCAGAATTCACCCCTCCACTTT	CAIGPQQNSPLHF
-	TRBJ1-4	TRBV5-1	many	TGCGCCAGCAGCTTGCGCGGCGCGGGCCCGAATGAAAAACTGTTTTTT	CASSLRGAGPNEKLFF
-	TRBJ1-3	TRBV30	many	TGTGCCTGGAGTCTTGGGGCAAGAAACACCATATATTTT	CAWSLGARNTIYF
-	TRBJ2-1	TRBV27	-	TGTGCCAGCAGTGCTGGGGATGGGCAGTTCTTC	CASSAGDGQFF
-	TRBJ2-3	TRBV7-2	many	TGTGCCAGCAGCTCCCCATTCGGGTTCCGGGGAGATACGCAGTATTTT	CASSSPFGFRGDTQYF
TRBD2	TRBJ2-3	TRBV20-1	few	TGCAGTGCTAGGAACCAGCGGGAGTTTGGCCGTACAGATACGCAGTATTTT	CSARNQREFGRTDTQYF
TRBD2	TRBJ2-3	TRBV7-9	many	TGTGCCAGCAGCTCCTTTCCCGGGACTAGCGGATCTAGCACAGATACGCAGTATTTT	CASSSFPGTSGSSTDTQYF